Shown below are 4 T cell receptor beta chains from a single sample sequenced in a study of beta chain features in type 1 diabetes (dated by TCRdb to 2016 to 2019). To prepare the library, the immunoSEQ multiplex PCR assay was applied. The entire isolated RNA was reverse transcribed using the High Capacity cDNA Reverse Transcription Kit, and thus expressed TCRB transcripts were sequenced. The table was pulled from immuneACCESS by TCRdb, which kept in-frame rearrangements only. Such tables lose some clones; where checked, under half of the loss comes from unresolved V genes, and the rest has no known cause. This sample gives about 390,000 clones in total; over 8.5% of them show up just once. The ten largest clones take up about 0.63% of the sample. These TCRs are of unknown antigen specificity. Study-wide findings and limitations: A moderate but significant shortening of TCRB CDR3 length was observed in type 1 diabetes patients in all four CD4+ subsets.

Input material: central memory CD4+ T cells from blood. The receptors here all came from a man aged 25 to 40 with type 1 diabetes.

This clone has just a few counts. The CDR3: CASRRDLGTEAFF. The CDR3 nucleotides are TGTGCCAGCAGAAGAGACCTGGGCACTGAAGCTTTCTTT. This chain joins TRBV27 and TRBJ1-1; D is unresolved. Per the germline V gene, CDR1 is MNHEY and CDR2 is SMNVEV (reference sequence). V dropped 6 bases and J dropped 4 bases, with 12 bases sitting between them. The CDR3 is made up of 13 amino acids.

As for this clone: A junction boundary mismatches the germline segment, possibly from a read error. V gene TRBV4-1 combines with J gene TRBJ2-1; perhaps TRBD1 as D (6 bases). Germline V gene data show CDR1 as MGHRA and CDR2 as YSYEKL. The CDR3 loop spans 16 amino acids. CDR3 residues: CASSLGPGELDNEQFF. CDR3 nucleotides: TGTGCCAGCAGCTTGGGTCCAGGGGAGTTAGACAATGAGCAGTTCTTC.

The rearrangement joins TRBV6-5 to TRBJ2-7, with D uncertain. Germline V lookup: CDR1 MNHEY, CDR2 SVGAGI. The V gene lost 8 bases and the J gene lost 0 bases, with 11 bases spanning the gap. This CDR3 comprises 13 residues. CDR3 protein: CASRAGHSYEQYF. As DNA, the CDR3 is TGTGCCAGCCGTGCCGGTCACTCCTACGAGCAGTACTTC.

This clone was detected a few times. The J gene is TRBJ2-3, the V gene TRBV11-2; 7 nucleotides line up with TRBD1. CDR3 length: 18 residues. The V gene end was trimmed by 2 bases and the J gene end by 0 bases; junction bases not matched to a gene: 11. From germline, CDR1 is SGHAT and CDR2 FQNNGV. DNA for the CDR3: TGTGCCAGCAGCTTAAGAGGGTACAGGGGCCGTAGCACAGATACGCAGTATTTT. Its protein is CASSLRGYRGRSTDTQYF.